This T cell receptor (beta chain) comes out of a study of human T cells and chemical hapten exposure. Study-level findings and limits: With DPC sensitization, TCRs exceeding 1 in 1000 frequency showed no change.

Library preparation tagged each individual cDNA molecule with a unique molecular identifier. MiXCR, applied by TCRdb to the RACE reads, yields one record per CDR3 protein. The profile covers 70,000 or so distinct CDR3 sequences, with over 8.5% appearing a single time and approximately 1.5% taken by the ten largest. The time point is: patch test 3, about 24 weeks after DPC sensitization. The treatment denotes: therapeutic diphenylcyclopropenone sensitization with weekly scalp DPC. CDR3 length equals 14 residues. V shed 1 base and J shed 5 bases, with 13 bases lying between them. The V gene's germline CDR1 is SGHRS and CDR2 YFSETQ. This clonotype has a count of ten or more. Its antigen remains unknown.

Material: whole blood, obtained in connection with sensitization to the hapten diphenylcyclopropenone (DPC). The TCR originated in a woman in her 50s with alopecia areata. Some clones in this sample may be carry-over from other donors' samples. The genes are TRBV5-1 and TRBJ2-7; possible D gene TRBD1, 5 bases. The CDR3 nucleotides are TGCGCCAGCAGCTTGATCAGGGCCCAGGACGAGCAGTACTTC. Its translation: CASSLIRAQDEQYF.